The clone carrying this T cell receptor beta chain has a handful of counts. Antigen specificity is unknown. The sample is drawn from a study of beta chain features in type 1 diabetes. Cells sorted by CD45RO/CCR7/CD25/CD127/CD95/CD27 comprised CD4+ naive, central memory, regulatory and stem cell-like memory cells. This CDR3 contains 14 residues. Germline V gene sequence: CDR1 SQVTM, CDR2 ANQGSEA. Trimming removed 4 bases from V and 1 base from J, with 13 bases in between. Findings and caveats of the study: PCR might pick shorter templates more often, in the same way for patients and controls. The naive, central memory and Treg TCRB repertoires of patients appeared to be more similar to one another than those of healthy donors. Individuals with type 1 diabetes displayed fewer insertions and more deletions at VDJ junctions. Across all four CD4+ subsets, people with type 1 diabetes showed modestly shorter TCRB CDR3s.

Since all of the isolated RNA was reverse transcribed, expressed TCRB transcripts were what got sequenced. Data came from immunoSEQ multiplex PCR; TCRdb stores just in-frame clones and leaves some out. Counted here are around 250,000 clones, approximately 25% occurring once; the ten biggest clones make up around 0.013%. Sequencing was performed on naive CD4+ T cells from blood. This chain connects TRBV29-1 to TRBJ1-1, with TRBD1 as a possible D gene (5 bases). This clonotype was sampled from a woman aged 25 to 39 with type 1 diabetes. CDR3 loop: CSVVVRTRNTEAFF. The CDR3 coding sequence is TGCAGCGTTGTAGTTAGGACAAGGAACACTGAAGCTTTCTTT.